This TCR beta chain appears in the sequencing data of a study of T cell responses to AZD1222 COVID-19 vaccine. Regarding the study as a whole: Of the AZD1222 recipients, only 5 to 7 were seropositive at baseline. The sample set comprised mostly white British donors with more females, and clonal diversity was possibly underestimated. Spike as a whole was targeted by vaccine-associated CD4 TCRs, dominant at 160-218 and 743-854.

The assay was immunoSEQ multiplex PCR, and TCRdb's table has in-frame clones only and misses some. This sample has about 82,000 clones, with roughly 90% found just once. Of note for this clone: Its antigen remains unknown.

The V gene end was trimmed by 6 bases and the J gene end by 4 bases; junction bases not matched to a gene: 9. Germline CDR1 and CDR2: MDHEN and SYDVKM. The CDR3 sequence is 15 residues long. The chain recombines TRBV28 with TRBJ1-5, with 7 bases fitting TRBD1. This specimen was peripheral blood, taken on day 0 of AZD1222 vaccination. The receptor was derived from an adult in good health. CDR3 coding DNA: TGTGCCAGCAGACCGCGACAGGGCGGAAATCAGCCCCAGCATTTT. Translated: CASRPRQGGNQPQHF.